A single sample is the source of the 24 T cell receptor beta chains below, sequenced in a study of siplizumab effects on memory and regulatory T cells. Sequencing was performed with immunoSEQ multiplex PCR; in TCRdb, only in-frame clones are kept and a portion is missing. Seen here are 120,000 or so clones, roughly 90% observed once, and the top ten hold under 1.5%. The specimen was CD4+ T cells sorted from blood. The receptors derive from a human donor in good health.

This chain joins TRBV5-1 and TRBJ2-1; a possible D gene is TRBD2 (5 bases). This CDR3 spans 16 amino acids. The V gene lost 4 bases and the J gene lost 0 bases, with 14 bases spanning the gap. CDR1 is SGHRS, CDR2 YFSETQ, per germline. For the CDR3, the DNA is TGCGCCAGCAGCGCCGGACTTGGAAGCTCCTACAATGAGCAGTTCTTC. Protein sequence: CASSAGLGSSYNEQFF.

The rearrangement joins TRBV11-2 to TRBJ1-5; 11 bases are a match to TRBD1. V dropped 5 bases and J dropped 0; count of bases not matched to a gene: 6. The CDR3 sequence is 17 residues long. Germline CDR1 and CDR2: SGHAT and FQNNGV. The CDR3 protein is CASSTGQGAPSNQPQHF. For the CDR3, the DNA is TGTGCCAGCAGCACCGGACAGGGGGCGCCTAGCAATCAGCCCCAGCATTTT.

As DNA, the CDR3 is TGCGCCAGCAGCCAAGGCCGCTTGGGACTAGCGGGTTCCGATGAGCAGTTCTTC. Translation: CASSQGRLGLAGSDEQFF. This rearrangement joins TRBV4-1 to TRBJ2-1, with 12 bases aligning to TRBD2. This CDR3 has 18 amino acids. In germline, CDR1 is MGHRA, CDR2 YSYEKL. V shed 1 base and J 8 bases; nucleotides not matched to a gene: 12.

The rearrangement links TRBV7-6 to TRBJ1-2; D is uncertain. Germline assignment: CDR1 SGHVS and CDR2 FNYEAQ. V lost 0 bases to trimming and J lost 1 base, with 12 bases between them. The CDR3 sequence is 16 residues long. The CDR3 loop reads CASSLASNGFNYGYTF. As DNA, the CDR3 is TGTGCCAGCAGCTTAGCGTCCAACGGATTTAACTATGGCTACACCTTC.

The chain links TRBV7-9 to TRBJ2-3, with D maybe TRBD2 (7 bases). The CDR3 has 16 amino acids. V was trimmed by 5 bases and J by 4 bases, leaving 19 bases between them. Germline V gene sequence: CDR1 SEHNR, CDR2 FQNEAQ (reference sequence). CDR3: CASSLRGGRAPDTQYF. The CDR3 DNA reads as TGTGCCAGCAGCCTTCGCGGGGGCCGTGCCCCAGATACGCAGTATTTT.

The rearrangement joins TRBV4-2 to TRBJ1-3, with D possibly TRBD1 on 5 matching bases. The V end lost 1 base, the J end lost 0 bases, and 13 bases lay between the germline ends. This CDR3 comprises 17 residues. Per the germline V gene, CDR1 is LGHNA and CDR2 is YNFKEQ. CDR3: CASSQGDGGGSGNTIYF. CDR3 DNA sequence: TGTGCCAGCAGCCAAGGGGACGGTGGCGGCTCTGGAAACACCATATATTTT.

The rearrangement links TRBV27 to TRBJ1-1, with unresolved D. Germline values: CDR1 MNHEY, CDR2 SMNVEV (reference sequence). V lost 7 bases to trimming and J lost 0 bases, with 12 bases between them. This CDR3 has 14 amino acids. Here the CDR3 reads CASTRLGVNTEAFF. In nucleotides, the CDR3 is TGTGCCAGCACCCGGCTCGGGGTGAACACTGAAGCTTTCTTT.

The chain recombines TRBV19 with TRBJ2-3; D may be TRBD1 (6 bases). V was shortened by 4 bases and J by 3 bases, with 20 bases between the two germline ends. Germline values: CDR1 LNHDA, CDR2 SQIVND (reference sequence). The CDR3 covers 17 residues. The CDR3: CASSTLRTAMGTDTQYF. The CDR3, as DNA: TGTGCCAGTAGTACATTACGGACAGCCATGGGGACAGATACGCAGTATTTT.

This sequence joins TRBV30 and TRBJ2-3; D gene unclear. The CDR3 loop spans 16 amino acids. V was trimmed by 2 bases and J by 0 bases, leaving 15 bases between them. Germline V gives CDR1 GTSNPN, CDR2 SVGIG (reference sequence). The CDR3 nucleotides are TGTGCCTGGAGTCCCTCCTTTGGGTCTAGCACAGATACGCAGTATTTT. It specifies CAWSPSFGSSTDTQYF.

The J gene is TRBJ2-5, the V gene TRBV5-4, with 9 positions matching TRBD1. The length of the CDR3 is 15 residues. V shed 4 bases and J 7 bases; nucleotides not matched to a gene: 11. The V gene's germline CDR1 is SGHNT and CDR2 YYREEE (reference sequence). Written as DNA, the CDR3 is TGTGCCAGCAGCCTCGACCCGGGACAGGGAGGGACCCAGTACTTC. Protein product: CASSLDPGQGGTQYF.

The genes are TRBV2 and TRBJ2-5; the match to TRBD1 covers 7 bases. V gave up 7 bases and J gave up 6 bases; unmatched junction bases: 11. CDR3 length equals 14 residues. Germline V gene lookup returns CDR1 SNHLY and CDR2 FYNNEI. This chain's CDR3 is CASTSTGRGQTQYF. The CDR3 DNA reads as TGTGCCAGCACCTCGACAGGGAGAGGGCAGACCCAGTACTTC.

In this sample, this clone turned up once. V is TRBV18 and J is TRBJ1-2, with D unclear. Germline CDR1 reads KGHSH; CDR2 reads LQKENI. Trimming took 0 bases from V and 8 from J, leaving 7 bases between them. There are 12 residues in the CDR3. The CDR3 nucleotides are TGTGCCAGCTCACCACCAGGAAGGGGCTACACCTTC. Amino acids: CASSPPGRGYTF.

The V call is TRBV6-1, the J call TRBJ2-6; 9 nucleotides match TRBD1. The CDR3 is made up of 16 amino acids. CDR1 is MNHNS, CDR2 SASEGT, per germline. J lost 4 bases, V lost 6 bases, and 7 bases had no gene match. The CDR3 spells CASSEQGAQGANVLTF. In DNA, the CDR3 is TGTGCCAGCAGCGAACAGGGGGCGCAAGGGGCCAACGTCCTGACTTTC.

The chain couples TRBV4-1 to TRBJ2-7; TRBD1 or TRBD2 may be the D gene (5 bases each). This CDR3 is built from 17 residues. Trimming removed 1 base from V and 7 bases from J, with 23 bases in between. The V gene's germline CDR1 is MGHRA and CDR2 YSYEKL. The CDR3: CASSQGILARAPGEQYF. Written as DNA, the CDR3 is TGCGCCAGCAGCCAAGGAATTTTGGCCAGGGCCCCGGGAGAGCAGTACTTC.

V is TRBV10-3 and J is TRBJ1-1; D is undetermined. Germline V gene lookup returns CDR1 ENHRY and CDR2 SYGVKD. This CDR3 has 11 amino acids. V lost 6 bases, J lost 10 bases, and 12 bases lay in between. In DNA, the CDR3 is TGTGCCATCAGCGGACCTAACGCAGCTTTCTTT. It is translated as CAISGPNAAFF.

CDR3 in DNA: TGTGCCAGCAGCTTAGATCTGGTCAATGAGCAGTTCTTC. Translation: CASSLDLVNEQFF. The chain is built from TRBV11-2 and TRBJ2-1; the D is unclear. Germline V gene data show CDR1 as SGHAT and CDR2 as FQNNGV. The CDR3 length is 13 residues. Trimming cost V 0 bases and J 6 bases, with 6 bases left between them.

The genes are TRBV6-6 and TRBJ2-1; TRBD2 agrees at 7 bases. This CDR3 spans 15 amino acids. The germline V gene encodes CDR1 MNHNY and CDR2 SVGAGI (reference sequence). After removal of 6 bases from V and 2 bases from J, the junction contained 7 bases not matched to a gene. DNA for the CDR3: TGTGCCAGCAGCCCAAGCGGGGCAACCTACAATGAGCAGTTCTTC. Translation gives CASSPSGATYNEQFF.

CDR3 residues: CAHGPGGDSPLHF. CDR3 in DNA: TGTGCCCACGGTCCAGGGGGGGATTCACCCCTCCACTTT. This chain connects TRBV10-3 to TRBJ1-6; 7 nucleotides line up with TRBD1. This CDR3 contains 13 residues. V was pared by 11 bases and J by 8 bases, with 9 bases of the junction left unmatched. Germline-derived CDR1 and CDR2 are ENHRY and SYGVKD.

The chain couples TRBV7-2 to TRBJ1-1; D gene ambiguous. The germline V and J ends were trimmed by 5 bases and 0 bases, with 13 bases remaining between them. The CDR3 is 15 residues long. Germline-derived CDR1 and CDR2 are SGHTA and FQGNSA. In nucleotides, the CDR3 is TGTGCCAGCAGCACGCAGGCGACGGTGAACACTGAAGCTTTCTTT. This gives the protein CASSTQATVNTEAFF.

The chain is built from TRBV5-1 and TRBJ2-4, with D perhaps matching TRBD1 (6 bases). The CDR3 spans 13 residues. V lost 5 bases, J lost 6 bases, and 12 bases lay in between. CDR1 and CDR2 (germline): SGHRS, YFSETQ. Written as DNA, the CDR3 is TGCGCCAGCAGTCACGGACAGAGAAACATTCAGTACTTC. This gives the protein CASSHGQRNIQYF. The complete variable domain, with remaining parts taken from reference TRBV5-1 and TRBJ2-4, reads KAGVTQTPRYLIKTRGQQVTLSCSPISGHRSVSWYQQTPGQGLQFLFEYFSETQRNKGNFPGRFSGRQFSNSRSEMNVSTLELGDSALYLCASSHGQRNIQYFGAGTRLSVL.

The CDR3 region has the DNA TGTGCCAGTAGTCCCCTAAACACCTACAATGAGCAGTTCTTC. It encodes CASSPLNTYNEQFF. This chain links TRBV19 with TRBJ2-1, with D hard to call. The CDR3 spans 14 residues. Trimming took off 5 bases at V and 2 bases at J, with 10 bases between the two ends. CDR1 is LNHDA, CDR2 SQIVND, per germline (reference sequence). The variable domain in full, completed from reference TRBV19 and TRBJ2-1, reads DGGITQSPKYLFRKEGQNVTLSCEQNLNHDAMYWYRQDPGQGLRLIYYSQIVNDFQKGDIAEGYSVSREKKESFPLTVTSAQKNPTAFYLCASSPLNTYNEQFFGPGTRLTVL.

The chain combines TRBV7-9 with TRBJ2-7; D is possibly TRBD2 (6 bases). This CDR3 spans 14 amino acids. Trimming removed 7 bases from V and 4 bases from J, with 17 bases in between. Germline V gene lookup returns CDR1 SEHNR and CDR2 FQNEAQ (reference sequence). DNA of the CDR3: TGTGCCAGCACCCCGGGACTGACCGATTACGAGCAGTACTTC. Translation gives CASTPGLTDYEQYF.

The chain carries TRBV6-6 and TRBJ1-2, with D uncertain. CDR1 is MNHNY and CDR2 is SVGAGI in the germline V gene (reference sequence). V lost 7 bases to trimming and J lost 8 bases, with 11 bases between them. The CDR3 has 11 amino acids. CDR3 residues: CASTQEGGYTF. The DNA for the CDR3 is TGTGCCAGCACCCAAGAGGGCGGCTACACCTTC.

V usage is TRBV6-1 and J usage is TRBJ1-2; D uncertain. This CDR3 is 14 amino acids long. The V and J ends lost 1 base and 5 bases respectively, with 11 bases between them. Per the germline V gene, CDR1 is MNHNS and CDR2 is SASEGT. Written as DNA, the CDR3 is TGTGCCAGCAGTGAAGTCGCAAGCACTTATGGCTACACCTTC. Residues: CASSEVASTYGYTF.